The 10 T cell receptor beta chains in this list originate from one sample, sequenced in a study of response to subunit inactivated influenza vaccine. TCRdb re-called the RT-PCR reads with MiXCR, one entry per CDR3 protein. The sample has hundreds of thousands of distinct CDR3 sequences, 7.6% seen once. The source material was PBMCs from blood, sampled less than 30 months after vaccination. The receptors come from a man between 50 and 75 years old who received an inactivated influenza vaccine.

This clonotype was seen at least ten times. The chain employs TRBV7-9 and TRBJ2-5; TRBD2 might be the D (6 bases). The CDR3 runs 16 residues. CDR1 and CDR2 (germline): SEHNR, FQNEAQ (reference sequence). V was cut by 1 base and J by 1 base, with 13 bases left in between. The CDR3 DNA follows: TGTGCCAGCAGCTTAGATCTCAGGGACTCCCAAGAGACCCAGTACTTC. Encoded protein: CASSLDLRDSQETQYF.

The V gene is TRBV14, the J gene TRBJ2-3, with D hard to call. Germline CDR1 reads SGHDN; CDR2 reads FVKESK. Trimming removed 4 bases at V and 4 bases at J, with 9 bases between. This CDR3 has 13 residues. CDR3 residues: CASSRRPPDTQYF. The CDR3 nucleotides are TGTGCCAGCAGCCGACGACCCCCAGATACGCAGTATTTT.

In this sample, this clonotype turned up a few times. V usage is TRBV2 and J usage is TRBJ2-1; D is tentatively TRBD1 or TRBD2 (6 bases each). Germline CDR1 is SNHLY and CDR2 is FYNNEI. V dropped 8 bases and J dropped 4 bases, with 15 bases sitting between them. The CDR3 runs 14 residues. CDR3 coding DNA: TGTGCCAGCGTCAGGGGCGCGGGATACAATGAGCAGTTCTTC. Translating it yields CASVRGAGYNEQFF.

This chain joins TRBV12-3 or TRBV12-4 and TRBJ2-5; 10 nucleotides match TRBD1. With V trimmed by 6 bases and J by 4 bases, 11 bases remained unmatched. The CDR3 is made up of 16 amino acids. CDR3 loop: CASSYDGTGVRETQYF. CDR3 coding DNA: TGTGCCAGCAGCTATGACGGGACAGGGGTTCGAGAGACCCAGTACTTC.

This chain uses TRBV20-1 with TRBJ1-2, with a tentative D call TRBD1 (5 bases). Germline values: CDR1 DFQATT, CDR2 SNEGSKA (reference sequence). The CDR3 contains 12 residues. V lost 4 bases and J 6 bases, leaving 12 bases between the germline ends. The CDR3 here is CSANARADGYTF. The CDR3 nucleotides read TGCAGTGCTAACGCCAGGGCGGATGGCTACACCTTC.

This clonotype was seen a few times. The chain couples TRBV10-3 to TRBJ2-5; 11 bases map to TRBD1. The CDR3 totals 17 residues. Germline V gives CDR1 ENHRY, CDR2 SYGVKD. The V and J ends lost 6 bases and 2 bases, in that order; junction bases with no gene match: 11. CDR3 region: CAIRDPGQGGRQETQYF. Written as DNA, the CDR3 is TGTGCCATCAGAGACCCGGGACAGGGGGGTCGGCAAGAGACCCAGTACTTC.

This clonotype was seen a few times. V is TRBV4-3 and J is TRBJ2-1; D gene unclear. Germline loops: CDR1 LGHNA, CDR2 YSLEER. V shed 2 bases and J shed 5 bases, with 7 bases lying between them. The CDR3 length is 13 residues. This chain's CDR3 is CASSQLGDNEQFF. CDR3 sequence (DNA): TGCGCCAGCAGCCAATTAGGTGACAATGAGCAGTTCTTC.

In its sample, this clonotype was seen many times. This chain links TRBV6-2 or TRBV6-3 with TRBJ1-5; D unclear. Germline V CDR1 and CDR2: MNHEY, SVGEGT. The V end was cut by 3 bases, the J end by 5 bases, with 5 bases between. The CDR3 is 12 amino acids. The CDR3 loop reads CASSYWHQPQHF. The CDR3 DNA follows: TGTGCCAGCAGTTATTGGCATCAGCCCCAGCATTTT.

This clonotype showed up just a few times. This chain links TRBV11-2 with TRBJ1-2; 8 nucleotides match TRBD1. This CDR3 is 14 amino acids long. J lost 3 bases, V lost 1 base, and 1 base had no gene match. Germline loops: CDR1 SGHAT, CDR2 FQNNGV. The CDR3 protein is CASSLGQGYYGYTF. Here the CDR3 DNA reads TGTGCCAGCAGCTTAGGACAGGGGTACTATGGCTACACCTTC.

The V gene is TRBV3-1, the J gene TRBJ2-7; 7 nucleotides match TRBD2. Germline assignment: CDR1 LGHDT and CDR2 YNNKEL (reference sequence). The CDR3 is 15 amino acids. V dropped 3 bases and J dropped 3; count of bases not matched to a gene: 8. CDR3 residues: CASSQIGGRGYEQYF. DNA for the CDR3: TGTGCCAGCAGCCAGATTGGCGGGAGAGGCTACGAGCAGTACTTC.